The clone carrying this TCR beta chain occurred many times. What it recognizes is unknown. Hyperthyroidism in the patients, aged 18 to 65, was newly diagnosed and under 2 months in duration. Exclusion criteria comprised uncontrolled infection, other autoimmune disease, pregnancy or lactation. The PBMCs had their origin in roughly 10 ml of fresh peripheral blood. These data come from a study of T cells in Graves' hyperthyroidism and ophthalmopathy. Overall study findings and caveats: For ophthalmopathy, model prediction preceded onset by a median about 6.2 months.

TCR beta CDR3 sequences were amplified from RNA transcripts. In the first-round RT-PCR of the TCR CDR3, the HTBI primer set was used. TCRdb analysed the multiplex PCR reads with MiXCR anew, one entry per CDR3 protein. The sample records a few hundred thousand distinct CDR3 sequences, approximately 15% being singletons. This TCR came from a woman aged 40 to 55 with Graves' hyperthyroidism. Material for sequencing was blood.

The CDR3 DNA follows: TGTGCCAGCAGTTTCACGACTAGCGGGAGTCCGAGGGGACTAGCCAAAAACATTCAGTACTTC. This translates into CASSFTTSGSPRGLAKNIQYF. The genes are TRBV28 and TRBJ2-4, with TRBD2 matching over 12 bases. Per the germline V gene, CDR1 is MDHEN and CDR2 is SYDVKM. The CDR3 has 21 residues. Unmatched junction bases numbered 15, after V lost 3 bases and J lost 0 bases.